The rows below give T cell receptor beta chains drawn from one sample of a study of neurological immune-mediated disorders. Using its own MiXCR run on the 5' RACE reads, TCRdb lists one record per CDR3 protein. The sample has more than 45,000 distinct CDR3 sequences, roughly 4% seen once. The sequencing sample was made of PBMCs. All receptors derive from a man aged 25 to 40 with multiple sclerosis. CDR3s include the opening cysteine and the closing phenylalanine or tryptophan. The D gene is left open where the match is weak. A row's size may be missing; if present it is once, few, many or a size class.

>many|TRBV4-1|.|TRBJ1-2
TGCGCCAGCAGCCAAGATTTGGAGCGTACTACTGGCTACACCTTC
CASSQDLERTTGYTF
>many|TRBV20-1|.|TRBJ2-2
TGCAGTGCTAGGGACCTCCGGACGGCGAACACCGGGGAGCTGTTTTTT
CSARDLRTANTGELFF
>many|TRBV20-1|TRBD1|TRBJ1-1
TGCAGTGCTGTGACAGGGGACCCGAACACTGAAGCTTTCTTT
CSAVTGDPNTEAFF
>many|TRBV4-1|TRBD1|TRBJ1-5
TGCGCCAGCAGCCAAGGCCTAGGACAGGGGAATCAGCCCCAGCATTTT
CASSQGLGQGNQPQHF
>many|TRBV5-1|TRBD1|TRBJ1-2
TGCGCCAGCAGCTTGGGGTTTTCAGGGGGCCCTACTAACTATGGCTACACCTTC
CASSLGFSGGPTNYGYTF
>many|TRBV7-3|TRBD2|TRBJ2-1
TGTGCCAGCAGCAAGTCTAGCGGGGGGGCCAATGAGCAGTTCTTC
CASSKSSGGANEQFF
>many|TRBV5-5|TRBD2|TRBJ2-7
TGTGCCAGCAGCCCGGCGCCTAGCGGGAGTAGCGAGCAGTACTTC
CASSPAPSGSSEQYF
>.|TRBV15|.|TRBJ1-1
TGTGCCACCAGCAGAGATGTTATGGGGGCTGAAGCTTTCTTT
CATSRDVMGAEAFF
>many|TRBV10-3|TRBD1|TRBJ2-7
TGTGCCATCAGCTCCTTGGGGACAGGGTCCTACGAGCAGTACTTC
CAISSLGTGSYEQYF
>many|TRBV20-1|.|TRBJ1-6
TGCAGTGCTCCTTCAACTCCGTCGCCGAATTCACCCCTCCACTTT
CSAPSTPSPNSPLHF
>many|TRBV28|TRBD2|TRBJ2-1
TGTGCCAGCAGTTCGGGACTAGCGGGGGGAAATGAGCAGTTCTTC
CASSSGLAGGNEQFF
>many|TRBV10-3|TRBD1|TRBJ1-1
TGTGCCATCGGACAGGGGGCAAATTCTGAAGCTTTCTTT
CAIGQGANSEAFF
>many|TRBV27|.|TRBJ1-1
TGTGCCAGCAATCCCTACGTGACGGACACTGAAGCTTTCTTT
CASNPYVTDTEAFF
>many|TRBV5-1|.|TRBJ1-1
TGCGCCAGCAGCTTGGTAGGAGGAACCGGGGGTACTGAAGCTTTCTTT
CASSLVGGTGGTEAFF
>many|TRBV20-1|TRBD2|TRBJ2-5
TGCAGTGCCCCCCGAGCGGGGGGCGGAGAGACCCAGTACTTC
CSAPRAGGGETQYF
>many|TRBV28|.|TRBJ2-7
TGTGCCAGCAGTTTTCGCCGCTACGAGCAGTACTTC
CASSFRRYEQYF
>many|TRBV7-2|.|TRBJ2-1
TGTGCCAGCAGCCCCCGTCTCACAGGACCGGAGCAGTTCTTC
CASSPRLTGPEQFF
>many|TRBV5-1|TRBD1|TRBJ2-2
TGCGCCAGCAGCTCTTGGGACAGGGGAGCCGGGGAGCTGTTTTTT
CASSSWDRGAGELFF
>many|TRBV5-1|TRBD1|TRBJ2-3
TGCGCCAGCAGCCGGGGACAGGGCCGCACAGATACGCAGTATTTT
CASSRGQGRTDTQYF
>many|TRBV7-2|TRBD2|TRBJ2-5
TGTGCCAGCAGCTTATCCCTGGACGGGGGGGTAAAAGAGACCCAGTACTTC
CASSLSLDGGVKETQYF
>many|TRBV6-5|.|TRBJ2-2
TGTGCCAGCAGTTATAGGGGTACCGGGGAGCTGTTTTTT
CASSYRGTGELFF
>many|TRBV29-1|.|TRBJ1-5
TGCAGCGTTAGCGACCAAATAGACAGTCAGCCCCAGCATTTT
CSVSDQIDSQPQHF
>many|TRBV7-2|TRBD1|TRBJ1-2
TGTGCCAGCAGCTCGGACAGGGACTATGGCTACACCTTC
CASSSDRDYGYTF
>few|TRBV12-3/TRBV12-4|.|TRBJ2-3
TGTGCCAGCAGGGGCCGGGGCGACGGGAGCAGCGATACGCAGTATTTT
CASRGRGDGSSDTQYF
>.|TRBV11-2|TRBD1|TRBJ2-7
TGTGCCAGCAGCTCCCGGGACAGGGGGCGGGACGAGCAGTACTTC
CASSSRDRGRDEQYF
>many|TRBV7-3|.|TRBJ2-1
TGTGCCAGCAGCTGGACCCCCCTTATTAGTGAGCAGTTCTTC
CASSWTPLISEQFF
>many|TRBV5-1|.|TRBJ2-2
TGCGCCAGCATAGGTGGCACCGGGGAGCTGTTTTTT
CASIGGTGELFF
>many|TRBV5-1|.|TRBJ2-6
TGCGCCAGCAGTAGGGGGAACGGGGCCAACGTCCTGACTTTC
CASSRGNGANVLTF
>many|TRBV5-1|TRBD2|TRBJ2-3
TGCGCCAGCAGCTTGACTAGCGGGGCCACAGATACGCAGTATTTT
CASSLTSGATDTQYF
>many|TRBV7-6|.|TRBJ2-5
TGTGCCAGCAGCTTAATGCGGGAACTCCAAGAGACCCAGTACTTC
CASSLMRELQETQYF
>many|TRBV10-3|TRBD1|TRBJ1-2
TGTGCCATCAGTGCCCAAGTGGGGACAGGGGACTATGGCTACACCTTC
CAISAQVGTGDYGYTF
>many|TRBV12-3/TRBV12-4|TRBD2|TRBJ2-7
TGTGCCAGCACCGGACTAGCGGGAGATTGGCAGTACTTC
CASTGLAGDWQYF
>.|TRBV18|.|TRBJ1-5
TGTGCCAGCTCACCTGCCAGGGTGGGCCAGCCCCAGCATTTT
CASSPARVGQPQHF
>many|TRBV3-1|TRBD2|TRBJ2-3
TGTGCCAGCAATCTACCTAGCGGGAACTACACAGATACGCAGTATTTT
CASNLPSGNYTDTQYF
>many|TRBV6-5|.|TRBJ2-1
TGTGCCAGCACTAAAGGGGCAGGGAGGAATGAGCAGTTCTTC
CASTKGAGRNEQFF
>many|TRBV5-1|.|TRBJ2-2
TGCGCCAGCAGCTTGGGCAGCGCCACCGGGGAGCTGTTTTTT
CASSLGSATGELFF
>many|TRBV20-1|TRBD2|TRBJ2-2
TGCAGTGCCGGGCTAGCGGGACGGAACACCGGGGAGCTGTTTTTT
CSAGLAGRNTGELFF
>many|TRBV4-1|TRBD1|TRBJ1-6
TGCGCCAGCAGCCAGCGGGACGGGACAGGGGACTCACCCCTCCACTTT
CASSQRDGTGDSPLHF
>many|TRBV20-1|.|TRBJ2-2
TGCAGTGCAAGCACAGGGATCCTTACCGGGGAGCTGTTTTTT
CSASTGILTGELFF
>few|TRBV18|TRBD2|TRBJ2-7
TGTGCCAGCTCACGACTAGCGGGATCGCGAGAGCAGTACTTC
CASSRLAGSREQYF
>many|TRBV12-3/TRBV12-4|.|TRBJ1-6
TGTGCCAGCAGTTTGGAGGTCTATAATTCACCCCTCCACTTT
CASSLEVYNSPLHF
>many|TRBV7-9|.|TRBJ1-2
TGTGCCAGCAGCCGCATCACAGGGAATCACGGCTACACCTTC
CASSRITGNHGYTF